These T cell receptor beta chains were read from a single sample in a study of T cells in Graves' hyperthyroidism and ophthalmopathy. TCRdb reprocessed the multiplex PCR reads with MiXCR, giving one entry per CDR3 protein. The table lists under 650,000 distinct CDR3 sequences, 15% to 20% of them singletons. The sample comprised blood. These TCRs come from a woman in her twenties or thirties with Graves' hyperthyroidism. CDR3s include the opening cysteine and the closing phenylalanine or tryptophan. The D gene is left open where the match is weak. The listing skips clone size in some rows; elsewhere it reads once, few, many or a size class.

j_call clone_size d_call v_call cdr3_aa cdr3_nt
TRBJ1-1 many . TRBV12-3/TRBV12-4 CASRNTANTEAFF TGTGCCAGCAGAAATACAGCGAACACTGAAGCTTTCTTT
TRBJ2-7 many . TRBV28 CASSPDWDDPVANF TGTGCCAGCAGCCCGGACTGGGACGACCCGGTGGCCAACTTC
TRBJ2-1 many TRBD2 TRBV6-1 CASSATSGRFSYEQFF TGTGCCAGCAGTGCCACTAGCGGGAGATTTTCGTATGAGCAGTTCTTC
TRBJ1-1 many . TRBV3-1 CASSQDRMNTEAFF TGTGCCAGCAGCCAAGACAGAATGAACACTGAAGCTTTCTTT
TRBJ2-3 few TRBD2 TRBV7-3 CASSPTSGTASTDTQYF TGTGCCAGCAGTCCTACTAGCGGGACCGCTAGCACAGATACGCAGTATTTT
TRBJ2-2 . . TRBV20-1 CSARLRSTGELFF TGCAGTGCTAGACTCAGGAGCACCGGGGAGCTGTTTTTT
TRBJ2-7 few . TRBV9 CASSVAAGEQYF TGTGCCAGCAGCGTAGCGGCGGGAGAGCAGTACTTC
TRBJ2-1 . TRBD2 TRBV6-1 CASRPGLEGEQFF TGTGCCAGCAGGCCGGGACTAGAAGGTGAGCAGTTCTTC
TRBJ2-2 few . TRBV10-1 CASRTEGTGELFF TGCGCCAGCCGGACGGAGGGCACCGGGGAGCTGTTTTTT
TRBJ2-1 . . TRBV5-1 CASSLDWGSLYNEQFF TGCGCCAGCAGCTTGGATTGGGGAAGCTTGTACAATGAGCAGTTCTTC
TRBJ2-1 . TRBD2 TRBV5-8 CASSAGRTSGRVEQFF TGTGCCAGCAGCGCGGGCCGGACTAGCGGGAGGGTTGAGCAGTTCTTC
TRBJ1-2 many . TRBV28 CASSRLQLYGYTF TGTGCCAGCAGTCGCCTACAGCTCTATGGCTACACCTTC
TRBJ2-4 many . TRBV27 CASSFLGGSGKNIQYF TGTGCCAGCAGTTTTCTTGGGGGTAGTGGCAAAAACATTCAGTACTTC
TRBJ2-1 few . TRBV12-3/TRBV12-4 CASSCGLLNEQFF TGTGCCAGCAGTTGTGGACTACTAAATGAGCAGTTCTTC
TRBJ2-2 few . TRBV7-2 CASSLDRHTGELFF TGTGCCAGCAGCTTGGACAGACACACCGGGGAGCTGTTTTTT
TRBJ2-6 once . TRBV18 CASSPVYGSGANVLTF TGTGCCAGCTCACCGGTCTACGGGTCCGGGGCCAACGTCCTGACTTTC
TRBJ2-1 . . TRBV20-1 CSARDGRRSYNEQFF TGCAGTGCTAGAGATGGTCGACGGAGTTACAATGAGCAGTTCTTC
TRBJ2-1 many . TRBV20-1 CSARDWGSNEQFF TGCAGTGCTAGAGATTGGGGGAGCAATGAGCAGTTCTTC
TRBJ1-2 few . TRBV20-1 CSASVRTSGNYGYTF TGCAGTGCTAGCGTCAGAACCTCGGGGAACTATGGCTACACCTTC
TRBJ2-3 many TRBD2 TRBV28 CASTTIAGATDTQYF TGTGCCAGCACCACCATAGCGGGAGCCACAGATACGCAGTATTTT
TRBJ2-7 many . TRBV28 CASSFGQGGYEQYF TGTGCCAGCAGTTTCGGGCAGGGAGGTTACGAGCAGTACTTC
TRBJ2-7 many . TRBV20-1 CSAPALAASNYEQYF TGCAGTGCCCCCGCCTTGGCAGCGTCGAACTACGAGCAGTACTTC
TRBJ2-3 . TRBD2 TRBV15 CATSRLAGGPYGDDTQYF TGTGCCACCAGCAGATTAGCGGGAGGGCCCTATGGTGATGATACGCAGTATTTT
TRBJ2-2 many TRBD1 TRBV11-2 CASSFQPGQGNTGELFF TGTGCCAGCAGCTTCCAACCGGGACAGGGGAACACCGGGGAGCTGTTTTTT
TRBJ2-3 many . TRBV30 CACAGGNLDTQYF TGTGCCTGCGCGGGCGGGAACTTGGATACGCAGTATTTT
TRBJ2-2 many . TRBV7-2 CASSLGVGGNTGELFF TGTGCCAGCAGCTTAGGAGTGGGAGGGAACACCGGGGAGCTGTTTTTT
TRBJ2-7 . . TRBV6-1 CAISELPTPKEYYEQYF TGTGCCATCAGTGAGTTGCCTACCCCAAAGGAATACTACGAGCAGTACTTC
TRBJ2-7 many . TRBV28 CASNQVRAGAPYEQYF TGTGCCAGCAATCAAGTCCGGGCGGGGGCACCCTACGAGCAGTACTTC
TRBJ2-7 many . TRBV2 CASKRDRRSYEQYF TGTGCCAGCAAAAGGGATCGACGGTCCTACGAGCAGTACTTC
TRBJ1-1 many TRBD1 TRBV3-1 CASSLQGAQNTEAFF TGTGCCAGCAGCCTCCAGGGGGCTCAAAACACTGAAGCTTTCTTT
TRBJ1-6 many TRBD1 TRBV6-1 CASSPKQGIRSPLHF TGTGCCAGCAGTCCCAAACAGGGGATACGCTCACCCCTCCACTTT
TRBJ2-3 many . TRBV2 CASSEDQTTDTQYF TGTGCCAGCAGTGAAGACCAAACCACAGATACGCAGTATTTT
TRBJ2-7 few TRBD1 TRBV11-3 CASSITAGGEEQYF TGTGCCAGCAGCATCACGGCAGGGGGTGAAGAGCAGTACTTC
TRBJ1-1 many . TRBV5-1 CASSLAGTENTEAFF TGCGCCAGCAGCTTGGCCGGGACGGAGAACACTGAAGCTTTCTTT
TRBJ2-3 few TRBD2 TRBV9 CASSDQLAGAPLSTDTQYF TGTGCCAGCAGCGATCAATTAGCGGGAGCCCCCCTTAGCACAGATACGCAGTATTTT
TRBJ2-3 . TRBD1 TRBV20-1 CSSQQGDTQYF TGCAGTTCACAACAGGGGGATACGCAGTATTTT
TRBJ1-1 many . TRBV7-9 CASSLGLRVNTEAFF TGTGCCAGCAGCTTAGGGTTACGGGTGAACACTGAAGCTTTCTTT
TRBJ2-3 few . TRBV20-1 CSAGLRWSTDTQYF TGCAGTGCCGGTTTGAGGTGGAGCACAGATACGCAGTATTTT
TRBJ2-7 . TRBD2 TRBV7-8 CASSLSLAGVTYEQYF TGTGCCAGCAGCTTGAGCCTAGCGGGTGTAACCTACGAGCAGTACTTC
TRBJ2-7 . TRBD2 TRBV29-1 CSVEATSGSESPYEQYF TGCAGCGTTGAGGCGACTAGCGGGTCGGAGAGTCCCTACGAGCAGTACTTC